This entry lists 29 T cell receptor beta chains sequenced from one sample in a study of T cells in localized non-small cell lung cancer. Only in-frame clones appear in the TCRdb table, and some are missing; sequencing was by immunoSEQ multiplex PCR. The repertoire holds under 40,000 clones, with approximately 80% as singletons. Specimen: peripheral blood, collected before any cancer treatment. These receptors were obtained from a male donor aged 60 or older with stage III squamous cell lung carcinoma.

The chain uses TRBV29-1 and TRBJ2-1; 7 nucleotides agree with TRBD1. CDR1 is SQVTM and CDR2 is ANQGSEA in the germline V gene. This CDR3 spans 15 amino acids. V trimming: 5 bases; J trimming: 7 bases; junction bases outside the gene matches: 14. CDR3 nucleotide sequence: TGCAGCGTTTCCTCGCCCGGGACAGCTTTAAATGAGCAGTTCTTC. Translated: CSVSSPGTALNEQFF.

The chain couples TRBV19 to TRBJ1-2, with D hard to call. This CDR3 is 15 amino acids long. Germline lookup yields CDR1 LNHDA and CDR2 SQIVND (reference sequence). V lost 6 bases, J lost 3 bases, and 17 bases lay in between. This CDR3 is CASSKRTPGDYGYTF. The CDR3 region has the DNA TGTGCCAGTAGCAAAAGGACCCCGGGCGACTATGGCTACACCTTC. Variable domain in full (rest from reference TRBV19 and TRBJ1-2): DGGITQSPKYLFRKEGQNVTLSCEQNLNHDAMYWYRQDPGQGLRLIYYSQIVNDFQKGDIAEGYSVSREKKESFPLTVTSAQKNPTAFYLCASSKRTPGDYGYTFGSGTRLTVV.

Sample share makes this clone medium-sized. The chain combines TRBV4-1 with TRBJ1-2; TRBD1 might be the D (5 bases). The V and J ends lost 0 bases and 4 bases respectively, with 6 bases between them. The CDR3 covers 13 residues. Germline V CDR1 and CDR2: MGHRA, YSYEKL. The CDR3: CASSQDQGYGYTF. The CDR3 DNA reads as TGCGCCAGCAGCCAAGATCAGGGCTATGGCTACACCTTC.

The chain uses TRBV18 and TRBJ1-4, with 9 bases fitting TRBD1. Trimming cost V 2 bases and J 1 base; bases outside gene matches: 2. Germline V CDR1 and CDR2: KGHSH, LQKENI. This CDR3 comprises 16 residues. The CDR3 is CASSPRDRVTNEKLFF. In DNA form, the CDR3 reads TGTGCCAGCTCACCAAGGGACAGGGTAACTAATGAAAAACTGTTTTTT.

For this clone: Distinct nucleotide sequences in the sample also encode this CDR3. This sequence joins TRBV9 and TRBJ2-3; 8 bases are a match to TRBD2. From germline, CDR1 is SGDLS and CDR2 YYNGEE. V lost 0 bases and J lost 0; bases outside the gene matches: 3. The CDR3 has 16 amino acids. The DNA of the CDR3 is TGTGCCAGCAGCGTAGGGGCTAGCGGGAGCACAGATACGCAGTATTTT. Its translation is CASSVGASGSTDTQYF.

The chain couples TRBV18 to TRBJ1-2, with TRBD1 matching 8 bases. J gave up 2 bases and V 6 bases, and 5 bases lay outside the gene matches. CDR1 KGHSH and CDR2 LQKENI come from the germline V gene. There are 14 residues in the CDR3. The CDR3 sequence: CASSARQGNYGYTF. The DNA of the CDR3 is TGTGCCAGCTCCGCACGACAGGGGAACTATGGCTACACCTTC.

The chain employs TRBV15 and TRBJ1-1, with D unresolved. V lost 0 bases and J lost 0, with 11 bases in between. The CDR3 is made up of 16 amino acids. CDR1 is LNHNV and CDR2 is YYDKDF in the germline V gene (reference sequence). The CDR3 protein is CATSRDPNYMNTEAFF. In DNA, the CDR3 is TGTGCCACCAGCAGAGACCCCAACTACATGAACACTGAAGCTTTCTTT.

This chain links TRBV11-2 with TRBJ2-1, with D possibly being TRBD2 (6 bases). This CDR3 has 14 residues. The germline V gene encodes CDR1 SGHAT and CDR2 FQNNGV. V was pared by 3 bases and J by 4 bases, with 10 bases between. CDR3 loop: CASSLGLFYNEQFF. The CDR3 coding sequence is TGTGCCAGCAGCTTGGGACTCTTTTACAATGAGCAGTTCTTC. Full variable domain (outside the CDR3, taken from reference TRBV11-2 and TRBJ2-1): EAGVAQSPRYKIIEKRQSVAFWCNPISGHATLYWYQQILGQGPKLLIQFQNNGVVDDSQLPKDRFSAERLKGVDSTLKIQPAKLEDSAVYLCASSLGLFYNEQFFGPGTRLTVL.

The table lists this clone with a few counts. The chain recombines TRBV5-4 with TRBJ1-5; no definite D call. The V end lost 3 bases, the J end lost 5 bases, and 9 bases lay between the germline ends. CDR3 length: 13 amino acids. The germline gives CDR1 SGHNT, CDR2 YYREEE (reference sequence). CDR3 nucleotide sequence: TGTGCCAGCAGCTACGACTGGGATCAGCCCCAGCATTTT. The encoded protein is CASSYDWDQPQHF.

A single count supports this clone. This chain connects TRBV14 to TRBJ2-1, with D possibly matching TRBD2 (6 bases). The CDR3 consists of 15 residues. CDR1 and CDR2 from the germline V gene are SGHDN and FVKESK. The V end was cut by 5 bases, the J end by 2 bases, with 13 bases between. DNA for the CDR3: TGTGCCAGCAGCACCCGGGACTTTGCCTACAATGAGCAGTTCTTC. Protein: CASSTRDFAYNEQFF. Using reference TRBV14 and TRBJ2-1 for the parts outside the CDR3, the full variable domain is EAGVTQFPSHSVIEKGQTVTLRCDPISGHDNLYWYRRVMGKEIKFLLHFVKESKQDESGMPNNRFLAERTGGTYSTLKVQPAELEDSGVYFCASSTRDFAYNEQFFGPGTRLTVL.

Regarding this clone: One base away lies a much larger clone, so this may be a sequencing read error. The chain has TRBV7-2 and TRBJ2-7; 7 nucleotides agree with TRBD2. CDR1 and CDR2 from the germline V gene are SGHTA and FQGNSA. This CDR3 comprises 14 residues. V lost 1 base and J lost 7; bases outside the gene matches: 7. The DNA for the CDR3 is TGTGCCAGCAGCTTAGTCGGGGGGAGAGGGGAGCAGTACTTC. This gives the protein CASSLVGGRGEQYF.

The genes are TRBV19 and TRBJ2-3, with 10 positions matching TRBD1. Trimming removed 9 bases from V and 3 bases from J; junction bases left unmatched: 3. This CDR3 is 13 amino acids long. CDR1 is LNHDA and CDR2 is SQIVND in the germline V gene (reference sequence). The CDR3: CASLGQGTDTQYF. CDR3 bases: TGTGCCAGCTTGGGACAGGGGACAGATACGCAGTATTTT.

V is TRBV5-8 and J is TRBJ2-1; 9 bases line up with TRBD1. The CDR3 runs to 15 residues. CDR1 is SGHTS, CDR2 YDEGEE, per germline. With V trimmed by 0 bases and J by 3 bases, 1 base remained unmatched. CDR3 sequence reads: CASSLGDRDYNEQFF. Here the CDR3 DNA reads TGTGCCAGCAGCTTGGGGGACAGGGACTACAATGAGCAGTTCTTC.

The chain employs TRBV7-6 and TRBJ2-1; 7 nucleotides line up with TRBD2. Trimming took 4 bases from V and 0 from J; bases not matched to a gene: 3. Germline V lookup: CDR1 SGHVS, CDR2 FNYEAQ. The CDR3 spans 15 residues. The CDR3 loop reads CASSSLAGSYNEQFF. DNA of the CDR3: TGTGCCAGCAGCTCCTTAGCGGGCTCCTACAATGAGCAGTTCTTC.

The chain uses TRBV15 and TRBJ2-5, with 7 bases lining up with TRBD2. From germline, CDR1 is LNHNV and CDR2 YYDKDF (reference sequence). V was pared by 0 bases and J by 7 bases, with 5 bases of the junction left unmatched. This CDR3 has 14 amino acids. The CDR3 DNA reads TGTGCCACCAGCAGAGACCTAGCGGAGGGGACCCAGTACTTC. This translates into CATSRDLAEGTQYF.

This chain joins TRBV2 and TRBJ1-1; a weak D match, TRBD1 (5 bases). Trimming removed 6 bases from V and 1 base from J, with 12 bases in between. Per germline, CDR1 SNHLY and CDR2 FYNNEI. The CDR3 is 14 residues long. The CDR3 is CASSRPGGNTEAFF. The CDR3, as DNA: TGTGCCAGCAGCCGCCCCGGGGGGAACACTGAAGCTTTCTTT. The whole variable domain, filled in from reference TRBV2 and TRBJ1-1, reads EPEVTQTPSHQVTQMGQEVILRCVPISNHLYFYWYRQILGQKVEFLVSFYNNEISEKSEIFDDQFSVERPDGSNFTLKIRSTKLEDSAMYFCASSRPGGNTEAFFGQGTRLTVV.

The V and J genes are TRBV7-2 and TRBJ2-3; D is uncertain. The CDR3 covers 12 residues. The V gene lost 3 bases and the J gene lost 1 base, with 2 bases spanning the gap. The germline gives CDR1 SGHTA, CDR2 FQGNSA. This chain's CDR3 is CASSFRTDTQYF. CDR3 bases: TGTGCCAGCAGCTTCCGCACAGATACGCAGTATTTT.

This chain joins TRBV5-1 and TRBJ2-5; 10 bases are a match to TRBD2. With V trimmed by 0 bases and J by 2 bases, 4 bases remained unmatched. CDR3 size: 16 residues. From germline, CDR1 is SGHRS and CDR2 YFSETQ. Here the CDR3 DNA reads TGCGCCAGCAGCTTGGCTCCTAGCGGGGGTCAAGAGACCCAGTACTTC. Translated: CASSLAPSGGQETQYF.

V is TRBV7-2 and J is TRBJ1-5; possibly TRBD1 for D (5 bases). The V gene lost 1 base and the J gene lost 6 bases, with 13 bases spanning the gap. CDR1 is SGHTA and CDR2 is FQGNSA in the germline V gene. The CDR3 contains 15 residues. The DNA of the CDR3 is TGTGCCAGCAGCTTAGTTGGGGGGATGGGTCAGCCCCAGCATTTT. This encodes CASSLVGGMGQPQHF.

The chain recombines TRBV7-9 with TRBJ2-2; 7 positions match TRBD2. CDR3 length: 14 amino acids. CDR1 SEHNR and CDR2 FQNEAQ come from the germline V gene (reference sequence). With 4 bases clipped from V and 6 bases from J, the junction kept 5 bases outside the gene matches. The CDR3 region is CASSSGGGSGELFF. The CDR3 DNA is TGTGCCAGCAGCTCGGGCGGGGGTTCCGGGGAGCTGTTTTTT.

The V gene is TRBV19, the J gene TRBJ2-1, with D uncertain. Germline loops: CDR1 LNHDA, CDR2 SQIVND (reference sequence). CDR3 length: 12 amino acids. The ends were cut back, 6 bases at V and 3 bases at J, with 6 bases in the middle. This CDR3 reads CASRTVYNEQFF. CDR3 nucleotides: TGTGCCAGTAGAACGGTCTACAATGAGCAGTTCTTC. Full variable domain (missing parts from reference TRBV19 and TRBJ2-1): DGGITQSPKYLFRKEGQNVTLSCEQNLNHDAMYWYRQDPGQGLRLIYYSQIVNDFQKGDIAEGYSVSREKKESFPLTVTSAQKNPTAFYLCASRTVYNEQFFGPGTRLTVL.

This clone was found a few times. The chain couples TRBV5-1 to TRBJ2-3; 7 nucleotides line up with TRBD2. The CDR3 runs 14 residues. Unmatched junction bases numbered 7, after V lost 4 bases and J lost 5 bases. The germline gives CDR1 SGHRS, CDR2 YFSETQ. CDR3 in amino acids: CASSPGLDRDTQYF. The CDR3 DNA is TGCGCCAGCAGCCCCGGACTAGACAGAGATACGCAGTATTTT.

The rearrangement joins TRBV15 to TRBJ1-5, with TRBD1 as a possible D gene (5 bases). Per germline, CDR1 LNHNV and CDR2 YYDKDF (reference sequence). The CDR3 has 14 residues. Trimming cost V 4 bases and J 1 base, with 8 bases left between them. CDR3 residues: CATSMGLSNQPQHF. Written as DNA, the CDR3 is TGTGCCACCAGCATGGGGCTGAGCAATCAGCCCCAGCATTTT.

Here the CDR3 reads CASSHPAGSYNEQFF. The CDR3 nucleotides are TGTGCCAGCAGCCATCCAGCGGGCTCCTACAATGAGCAGTTCTTC. The V and J genes are TRBV7-9 and TRBJ2-1; D perhaps matches TRBD2 (6 bases). CDR3 length: 15 residues. The germline V and J ends were trimmed by 5 bases and 0 bases, with 11 bases remaining between them. Germline V CDR1 and CDR2: SEHNR, FQNEAQ (reference sequence). The full variable domain, with the rest looked up from reference TRBV7-9 and TRBJ2-1, is DTGVSQNPRHKITKRGQNVTFRCDPISEHNRLYWYRQTLGQGPEFLTYFQNEAQLEKSRLLSDRFSAERPKGSFSTLEIQRTEQGDSAMYLCASSHPAGSYNEQFFGPGTRLTVL.

The chain joins TRBV9 to TRBJ1-6; TRBD1 agrees at 8 bases. With 0 bases clipped from V and 8 bases from J, the junction kept 10 bases outside the gene matches. The CDR3 has 17 amino acids. In germline, CDR1 is SGDLS, CDR2 YYNGEE. The CDR3 DNA reads TGTGCCAGCAGCGTAGACGGCAGGGGGCGAGGGGATTCACCCCTCCACTTT. It encodes CASSVDGRGRGDSPLHF.

This chain connects TRBV5-4 to TRBJ2-1, with D hard to call. Germline CDR1 SGHNT, CDR2 YYREEE (reference sequence). The V end lost 4 bases, the J end lost 7 bases, and 15 bases lay between the germline ends. CDR3 length: 14 residues. The CDR3 DNA reads TGTGCCAGCAGCCGGATGACCGACGGGAATGAGCAGTTCTTC. Translated, it gives CASSRMTDGNEQFF.

This clone came up a few times. The chain links TRBV11-3 to TRBJ2-2, with 11 bases lining up with TRBD2. The V and J ends lost 2 bases and 5 bases, in that order; junction bases with no gene match: 7. The CDR3 is 17 residues long. From germline, CDR1 is SGHNT and CDR2 YENEEA. The CDR3 protein is CASSLNSLAGGTGELFF. CDR3 DNA sequence: TGTGCCAGCAGCTTAAACAGTCTAGCGGGAGGTACCGGGGAGCTGTTTTTT.

The CDR3 protein is CASSLDSSNTEAFF. The CDR3 DNA reads TGCGCCAGCAGCTTGGACAGTTCGAACACTGAAGCTTTCTTT. The chain employs TRBV5-1 and TRBJ1-1; D is unclear. Per the germline V gene, CDR1 is SGHRS and CDR2 is YFSETQ. Trimming left V 0 bases short and J 1 base short, with 7 bases between. This CDR3 is 14 amino acids long.

This chain connects TRBV10-2 to TRBJ2-7, with D tentatively TRBD1 or TRBD2 (5 bases each). Per the germline V gene, CDR1 is WSHSY and CDR2 is SAAADI. The CDR3 is 14 residues long. V dropped 2 bases and J dropped 2 bases, with 10 bases sitting between them. The CDR3 DNA reads as TGCGCCAGCAGTGAGACTAGGGGTGCCTACGAGCAGTACTTC. It translates to CASSETRGAYEQYF.